This passage covers 4 T cell receptor beta chains from one sample sequenced in a study of T cell responses to AZD1222 COVID-19 vaccine. Method: immunoSEQ multiplex PCR; TCRdb's copy keeps in-frame clones and lacks some. The table shows 150,000 to 170,000 clones, with 90% occurring only once. Sequencing was performed on peripheral blood, taken on day 0 of AZD1222 vaccination. The receptors were sampled from an adult in good health.

This chain uses TRBV7-9 with TRBJ2-1; the D is unclear. The CDR3 is made up of 13 amino acids. Trimming removed 2 bases from V and 12 bases from J, with 14 bases in between. Germline V lookup: CDR1 SEHNR, CDR2 FQNEAQ (reference sequence). The CDR3 protein is CASSLPPGQRQFF. CDR3 bases: TGTGCCAGCAGCTTACCCCCCGGCCAGCGGCAGTTCTTC.

The chain carries TRBV14 and TRBJ2-5; 9 bases line up with TRBD2. The germline V gene encodes CDR1 SGHDN and CDR2 FVKESK. V lost 4 bases, J lost 1 base, and 7 bases stayed unmatched. There are 16 residues in the CDR3. Here the CDR3 reads CASSRTAGGRQETQYF. The CDR3 DNA reads TGTGCCAGCAGCCGTACAGCGGGGGGCCGCCAAGAGACCCAGTACTTC.

The J gene is TRBJ1-5, the V gene TRBV4-2; D might be TRBD1 (6 bases). V lost 6 bases, J lost 7 bases, and 16 bases lay in between. Germline V gives CDR1 LGHNA, CDR2 YNFKEQ. The CDR3 contains 14 residues. The CDR3 region is CASRGGMGDQPQHF. The CDR3 DNA is TGTGCCAGCAGGGGGGGCATGGGGGACCAGCCCCAGCATTTT.

The rearrangement joins TRBV5-1 to TRBJ2-5, with D tentatively TRBD1 (6 bases). V shed 9 bases and J shed 2 bases, with 14 bases lying between them. Germline values: CDR1 SGHRS, CDR2 YFSETQ. The CDR3 has 13 residues. The CDR3 DNA follows: TGCGCCATCCGACAGGAACTTCAAGAGACCCAGTACTTC. Translating it yields CAIRQELQETQYF.